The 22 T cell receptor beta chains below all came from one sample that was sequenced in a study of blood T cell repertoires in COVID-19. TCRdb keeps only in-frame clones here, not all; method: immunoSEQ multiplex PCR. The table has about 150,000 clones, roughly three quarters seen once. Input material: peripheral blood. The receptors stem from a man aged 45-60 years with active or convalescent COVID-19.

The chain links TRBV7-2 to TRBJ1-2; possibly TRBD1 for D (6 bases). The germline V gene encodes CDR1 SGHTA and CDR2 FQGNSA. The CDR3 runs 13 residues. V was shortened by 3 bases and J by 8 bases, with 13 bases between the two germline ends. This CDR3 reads CASSFSGGGGYTF. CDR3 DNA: TGTGCCAGCAGCTTTAGCGGGGGCGGGGGCTACACCTTC.

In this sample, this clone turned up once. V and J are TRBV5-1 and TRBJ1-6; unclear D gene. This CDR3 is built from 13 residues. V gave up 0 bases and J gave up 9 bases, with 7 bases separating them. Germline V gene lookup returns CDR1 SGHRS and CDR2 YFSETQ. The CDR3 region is CASSLAGLSPLHF. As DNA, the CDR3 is TGCGCCAGCAGCTTGGCCGGACTTTCACCCCTCCACTTT.

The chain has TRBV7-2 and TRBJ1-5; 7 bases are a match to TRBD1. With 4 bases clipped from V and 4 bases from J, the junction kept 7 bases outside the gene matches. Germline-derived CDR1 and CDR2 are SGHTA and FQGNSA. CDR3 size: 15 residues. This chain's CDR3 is CASSSRQGRNQPQHF. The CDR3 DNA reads TGTGCCAGCAGCTCCCGACAGGGAAGGAATCAGCCCCAGCATTTT.

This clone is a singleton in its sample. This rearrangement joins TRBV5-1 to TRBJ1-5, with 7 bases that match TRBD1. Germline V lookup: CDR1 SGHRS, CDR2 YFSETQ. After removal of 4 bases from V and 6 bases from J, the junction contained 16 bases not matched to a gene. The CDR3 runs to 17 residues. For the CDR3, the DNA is TGCGCCAGCAGCCCAGGTTGGGCAGGGGGTCAGAGTCAGCCCCAGCATTTT. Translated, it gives CASSPGWAGGQSQPQHF.

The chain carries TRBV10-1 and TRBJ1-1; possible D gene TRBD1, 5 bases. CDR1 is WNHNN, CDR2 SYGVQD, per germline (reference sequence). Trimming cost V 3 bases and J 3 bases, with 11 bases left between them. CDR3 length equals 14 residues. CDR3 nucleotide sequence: TGCGCCAGCAGTGACCAGGGTGGAGACACTGAAGCTTTCTTT. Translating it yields CASSDQGGDTEAFF.

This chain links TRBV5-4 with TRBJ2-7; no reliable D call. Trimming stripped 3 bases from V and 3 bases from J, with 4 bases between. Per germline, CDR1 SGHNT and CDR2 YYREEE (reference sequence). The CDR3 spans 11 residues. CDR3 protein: CASSSGYEQYF. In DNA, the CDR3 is TGTGCCAGCAGCTCCGGCTACGAGCAGTACTTC.

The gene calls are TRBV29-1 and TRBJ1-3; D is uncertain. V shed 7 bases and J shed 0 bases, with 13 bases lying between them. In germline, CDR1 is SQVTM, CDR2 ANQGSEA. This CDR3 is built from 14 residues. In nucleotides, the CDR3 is TGCAGCGCATCGCAGAGGCCCTCTGGAAACACCATATATTTT. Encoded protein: CSASQRPSGNTIYF.

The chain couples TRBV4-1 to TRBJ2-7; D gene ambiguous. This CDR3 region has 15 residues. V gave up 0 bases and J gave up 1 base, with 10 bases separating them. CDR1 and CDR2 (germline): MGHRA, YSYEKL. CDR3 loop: CASSQEVRTSYEQYF. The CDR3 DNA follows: TGCGCCAGCAGCCAAGAGGTTAGAACTTCCTACGAGCAGTACTTC.

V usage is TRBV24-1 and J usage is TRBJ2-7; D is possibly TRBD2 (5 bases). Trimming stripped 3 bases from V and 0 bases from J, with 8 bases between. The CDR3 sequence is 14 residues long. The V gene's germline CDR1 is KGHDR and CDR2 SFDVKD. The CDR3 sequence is CATSDHGDSYEQYF. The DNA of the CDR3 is TGTGCCACCAGTGATCACGGGGACTCCTACGAGCAGTACTTC.

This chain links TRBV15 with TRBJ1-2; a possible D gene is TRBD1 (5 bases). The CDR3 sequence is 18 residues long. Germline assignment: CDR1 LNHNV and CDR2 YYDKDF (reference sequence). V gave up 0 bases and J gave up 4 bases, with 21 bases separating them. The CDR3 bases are TGTGCCACCAGCAGAGATGGGTTAGATGGAGCCAGGGCCTATGGCTACACCTTC. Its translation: CATSRDGLDGARAYGYTF.

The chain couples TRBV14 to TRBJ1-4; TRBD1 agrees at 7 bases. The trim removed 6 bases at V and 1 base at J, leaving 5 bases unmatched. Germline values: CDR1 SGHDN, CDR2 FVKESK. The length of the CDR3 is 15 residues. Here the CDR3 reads CASSYRTGTNEKLFF. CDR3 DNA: TGTGCCAGCAGTTATAGGACAGGAACTAATGAAAAACTGTTTTTT.

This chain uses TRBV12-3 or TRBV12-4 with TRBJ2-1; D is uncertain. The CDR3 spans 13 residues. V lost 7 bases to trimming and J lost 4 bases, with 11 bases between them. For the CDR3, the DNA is TGTGCCAGCACCCGTGTCTCGTACAATGAGCAGTTCTTC. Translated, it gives CASTRVSYNEQFF.

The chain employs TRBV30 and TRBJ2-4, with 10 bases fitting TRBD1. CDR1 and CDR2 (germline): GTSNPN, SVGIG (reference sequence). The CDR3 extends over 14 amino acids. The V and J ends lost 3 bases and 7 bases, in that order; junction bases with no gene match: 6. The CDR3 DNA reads TGTGCCTGGAGGGGACGACAGGGGGCGAACATTCAGTACTTC. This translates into CAWRGRQGANIQYF.

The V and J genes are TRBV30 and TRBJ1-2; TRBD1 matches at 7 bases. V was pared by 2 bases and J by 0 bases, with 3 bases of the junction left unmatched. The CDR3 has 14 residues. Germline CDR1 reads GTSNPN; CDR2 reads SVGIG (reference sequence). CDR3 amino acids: CAWSPDRANYGYTF. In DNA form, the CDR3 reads TGTGCCTGGAGTCCCGACAGGGCTAACTATGGCTACACCTTC.

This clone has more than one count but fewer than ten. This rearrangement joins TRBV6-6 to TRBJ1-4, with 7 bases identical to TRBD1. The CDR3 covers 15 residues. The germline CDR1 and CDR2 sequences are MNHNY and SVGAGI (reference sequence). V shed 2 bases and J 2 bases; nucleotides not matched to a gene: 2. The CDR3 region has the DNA TGTGCCAGCAGTTACCCGGGACAGACTAATGAAAAACTGTTTTTT. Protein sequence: CASSYPGQTNEKLFF.

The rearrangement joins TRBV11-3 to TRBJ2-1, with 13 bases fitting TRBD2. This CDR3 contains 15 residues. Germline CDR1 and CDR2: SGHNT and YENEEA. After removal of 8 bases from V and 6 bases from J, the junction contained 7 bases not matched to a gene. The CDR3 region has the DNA TGTGCCAGCTCCTTAGGACTAGCGGGAGCCAATGAGCAGTTCTTC. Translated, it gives CASSLGLAGANEQFF.

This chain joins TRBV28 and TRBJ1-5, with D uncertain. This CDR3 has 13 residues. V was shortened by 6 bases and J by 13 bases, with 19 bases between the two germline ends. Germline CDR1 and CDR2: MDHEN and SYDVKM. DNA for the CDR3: TGTGCCAGCAGGCTCACCCTATTTCTTCCTCAGCATTTT. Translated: CASRLTLFLPQHF.

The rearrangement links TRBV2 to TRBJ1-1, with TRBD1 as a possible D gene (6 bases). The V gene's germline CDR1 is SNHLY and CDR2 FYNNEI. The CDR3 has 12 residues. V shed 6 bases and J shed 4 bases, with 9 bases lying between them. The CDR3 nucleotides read TGTGCCAGCAGCTACAGGGCCACTGAAGCTTTCTTT. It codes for CASSYRATEAFF.

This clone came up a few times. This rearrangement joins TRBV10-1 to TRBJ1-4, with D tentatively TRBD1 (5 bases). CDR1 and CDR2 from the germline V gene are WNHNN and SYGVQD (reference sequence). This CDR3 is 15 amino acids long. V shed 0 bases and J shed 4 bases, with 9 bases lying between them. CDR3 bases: TGCGCCAGCAGTGAGTCGTCAGGGATTAATGAAAAACTGTTTTTT. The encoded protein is CASSESSGINEKLFF.

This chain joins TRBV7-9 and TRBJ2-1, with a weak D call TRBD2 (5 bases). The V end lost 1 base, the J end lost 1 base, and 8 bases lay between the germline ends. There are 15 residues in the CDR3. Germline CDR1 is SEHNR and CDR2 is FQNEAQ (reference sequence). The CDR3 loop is CASSLELGSYNEQFF. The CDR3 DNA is TGTGCCAGCAGCTTAGAACTAGGATCCTACAATGAGCAGTTCTTC.

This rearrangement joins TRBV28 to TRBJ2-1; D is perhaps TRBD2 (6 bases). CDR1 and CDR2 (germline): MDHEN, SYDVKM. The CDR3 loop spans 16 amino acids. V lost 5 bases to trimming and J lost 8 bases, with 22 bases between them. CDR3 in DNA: TGTGCCAGCAGTACAGAGCGGGTCAGCTTAGTTGATGAGCAGTTCTTC. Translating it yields CASSTERVSLVDEQFF.

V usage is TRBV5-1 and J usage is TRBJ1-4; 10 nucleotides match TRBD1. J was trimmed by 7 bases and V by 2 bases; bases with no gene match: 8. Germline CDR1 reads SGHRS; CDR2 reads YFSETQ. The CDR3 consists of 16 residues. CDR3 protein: CASSFQATGGSEKLFF. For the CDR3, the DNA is TGCGCCAGCAGCTTTCAAGCGACAGGGGGCAGTGAAAAACTGTTTTTT.